This TCR beta chain originates from a study of identical twins. Broader study findings: Zero-insertion analyses might be partly confounded by invariant T cells like MAIT and iNKT. Beta out-of-frame twin sharing showed a weaker excess. Interpretation of the results relied on cross-sectional statistical analysis and not on following the same donors.

Germline-derived CDR1 and CDR2 are MDHEN and SYDVKM. Trimming removed 5 bases from V and 6 bases from J, with 17 bases in between. The CDR3 spans 14 residues. MiXCR, run by TCRdb on the 5' RACE reads, gives a single entry per CDR3 protein. This table has some 460,000 distinct CDR3 sequences, 14% appearing once. Healthy Caucasians supplied all donations. This clonotype turned up a few times. The target antigen is unknown. This sample was also put to use in a study of yellow fever vaccine responses in identical twins.

V is TRBV28 and J is TRBJ2-7; tentatively, D is TRBD2 (5 bases). This receptor was identified in a woman aged 18 to 35 in good health. The sequenced material came from CD4+ T cells sorted from blood. In DNA form, the CDR3 reads TGTGCCAGCAGTGAGATCCGGGATCAATTCGAGCAGTACTTC. Amino acid sequence: CASSEIRDQFEQYF.